The subject of this entry is one T cell receptor (beta chain). Its antigen remains unknown. With 5 bases removed from V and 10 bases from J, the gap between germline ends came to 17 bases. CDR3 length: 13 amino acids. CDR1 and CDR2 (germline): LNHDA, SQIVND (reference sequence). The data were taken from a study of CD8+CD57+ T cells in acquired aplastic anemia. Study as a whole: Across the sorted CD4+ and CD8+ cells, DNA amounts averaged approximately 3.1 ug. Healthy donor CD4+ cell samples had a mean of about 10.8 million reads. Study results and caveats: Levels of CD8+ Simpson's diversity were not significantly distinct in patients versus controls.

Profiles of TCR beta VDJ and CDR3 were generated from a genomic DNA template. One entry per CDR3 protein results from TCRdb running MiXCR on the reads. The sample has about 170,000 distinct CDR3 sequences; 35% to 55% are singletons. The material sequenced was sorted CD4+, CD8+, or CD8+CD57+ T cells (not recorded which) from PBMCs. The V and J genes are TRBV19 and TRBJ1-2; weak D call: TRBD1 (5 bases). This clonotype originated in a human donor in good health. CDR3 region: CASSPGGLSDYTF. Here the CDR3 DNA reads TGTGCCAGTAGTCCCGGGGGGTTAAGCGACTACACCTTC.